Below are 25 T cell receptor beta chains sequenced from a single sample in a study of cytomegalovirus exposure and HLA in healthy donors. In the PCR, 60 Vbeta and 13 Jbeta primers were used. The protocol was immunoSEQ multiplex PCR, while the TCRdb copy is restricted to in-frame clones and leaves out a portion. The sample lists around 110,000 clones, around 73% seen once, with 7.8% in the top ten. Sequenced material: PBMCs. The receptors shown here come from a man aged 25 to 40 in good health and CMV-seronegative.

This clone was seen a handful of times. The gene calls are TRBV4-2 and TRBJ1-4; D may be TRBD1 (5 bases). V was shortened by 3 bases and J by 7 bases, with 9 bases between the two germline ends. Germline V lookup: CDR1 LGHNA, CDR2 YNFKEQ. The CDR3 has 13 residues. Written as DNA, the CDR3 is TGTGCCAGCAGCCAGAGACAGTCTGAAAAACTGTTTTTT. As protein: CASSQRQSEKLFF.

This chain links TRBV15 with TRBJ1-5; 10 nucleotides line up with TRBD1. The length of the CDR3 is 16 residues. The germline V gene has CDR1 LNHNV and CDR2 YYDKDF (reference sequence). V lost 1 base to trimming and J lost 4 bases; unmatched junction nucleotides: 4. The CDR3 region has the DNA TGTGCCACCAGCAGAGGACAGGGGGCGGTGAATCAGCCCCAGCATTTT. Its translation: CATSRGQGAVNQPQHF. Complete variable domain (other parts from reference TRBV15 and TRBJ1-5): DAMVIQNPRYQVTQFGKPVTLSCSQTLNHNVMYWYQQKSSQAPKLLFHYYDKDFNNEADTPDNFQSRRPNTSFCFLDIRSPGLGDTAMYLCATSRGQGAVNQPQHFGDGTRLSIL.

The V call is TRBV5-4, the J call TRBJ1-2; maybe TRBD1 (5 bases). Between the trimmed V and J ends, which lost 5 bases and 3 bases, there was a span of 11 bases. This CDR3 has 13 amino acids. Looked up from germline, CDR1 is SGHNT and CDR2 is YYREEE (reference sequence). The CDR3 nucleotides are TGTGCCAGCAGTGCAGGGTCTGACTATGGCTACACCTTC. Translation gives CASSAGSDYGYTF.

The chain employs TRBV28 and TRBJ2-1; 12 bases match TRBD2. Trimming at V came to 2 bases and at J to 7 bases, leaving 3 bases not matched to a gene. Germline CDR1 and CDR2: MDHEN and SYDVKM. The CDR3 length is 15 residues. DNA for the CDR3: TGTGCCAGCAGTTTACTAGCGGGAGGGGGTAATGAGCAGTTCTTC. Its protein is CASSLLAGGGNEQFF.

The CDR3 DNA sequence: TGTGCCTGGAGTGTACAGGAGAACACTGAAGCTTTCTTT. This encodes CAWSVQENTEAFF. V gene TRBV30 combines with J gene TRBJ1-1; D might be TRBD1 (5 bases). Germline V gene data show CDR1 as GTSNPN and CDR2 as SVGIG (reference sequence). V was cut by 0 bases and J by 1 base, with 6 bases left in between. This CDR3 spans 13 amino acids. The full variable domain, rest sourced from reference TRBV30 and TRBJ1-1, is SQTIHQWPATLVQPVGSPLSLECTVEGTSNPNLYWYRQAAGRGLQLLFYSVGIGQISSEVPQNLSASRPQDRQFILSSKKLLLSDSGFYLCAWSVQENTEAFFGQGTRLTVV.

The chain carries TRBV7-3 and TRBJ1-2, with D possibly being TRBD1 (5 bases). CDR3 length: 19 residues. Germline assignment: CDR1 SGHTA and CDR2 FQGTGA. Between the trimmed V and J ends, which lost 1 base and 3 bases, there was a span of 24 bases. CDR3 in amino acids: CASSLKEIPRLDTDYGYTF. The CDR3 DNA is TGTGCCAGCAGCTTAAAAGAAATACCCCGCTTGGACACCGACTATGGCTACACCTTC. The variable domain in full, completed from reference TRBV7-3 and TRBJ1-2, reads GAGVSQTPSNKVTEKGKYVELRCDPISGHTALYWYRQSLGQGPEFLIYFQGTGAADDSGLPNDRFFAVRPEGSVSTLKIQRTERGDSAVYLCASSLKEIPRLDTDYGYTFGSGTRLTVV.

The chain combines TRBV19 with TRBJ2-7; 11 positions match TRBD1. This CDR3 has 15 amino acids. CDR1 and CDR2 (germline): LNHDA, SQIVND (reference sequence). Germline trimming cut 3 bases from V and 3 bases from J; bases unmatched to any gene: 4. This chain's CDR3 is CASSMGGTGGYEQYF. The CDR3 region has the DNA TGTGCCAGTAGTATGGGAGGGACAGGGGGCTACGAGCAGTACTTC.

V gene TRBV28 combines with J gene TRBJ2-1; TRBD2 matches at 13 bases. This CDR3 is built from 16 residues. The V and J ends lost 5 bases and 3 bases, in that order; junction bases with no gene match: 4. Germline V gene lookup returns CDR1 MDHEN and CDR2 SYDVKM. The CDR3, as DNA: TGTGCCAGCAGTCCCGGGACTAGCGGGGTCTACAATGAGCAGTTCTTC. This gives the protein CASSPGTSGVYNEQFF.

The J gene is TRBJ2-5, the V gene TRBV19, with D possibly being TRBD1 (6 bases). V lost 1 base to trimming and J lost 2 bases, with 8 bases between them. Germline assignment: CDR1 LNHDA and CDR2 SQIVND (reference sequence). The CDR3 totals 14 residues. As DNA, the CDR3 is TGTGCCAGTAGTATAGCAGGGGCACAAGAGACCCAGTACTTC. This encodes CASSIAGAQETQYF.

Only one count was recorded for this clone. V gene TRBV28 combines with J gene TRBJ1-3; D may be TRBD1 (5 bases). The ends were cut back, 2 bases at V and 0 bases at J, with 8 bases in the middle. In germline, CDR1 is MDHEN, CDR2 SYDVKM. The CDR3 has 15 amino acids. CDR3 region: CASSLEDISGNTIYF. In DNA, the CDR3 is TGTGCCAGCAGTTTAGAGGACATCTCTGGAAACACCATATATTTT.

The chain combines TRBV10-3 with TRBJ2-7, with D perhaps matching TRBD2 (5 bases). Germline loops: CDR1 ENHRY, CDR2 SYGVKD. With 3 bases removed from V and 6 bases from J, the gap between germline ends came to 15 bases. This CDR3 has 14 amino acids. The CDR3: CAISDGRTGREQYF. CDR3 nucleotides: TGTGCCATCAGTGACGGGCGGACTGGGCGCGAGCAGTACTTC.

J is TRBJ1-1 and V is TRBV6-1; 8 bases line up with TRBD1. The CDR3 has 13 amino acids. The ends lost 6 bases at V and 5 bases at J; junction bases unmatched: 5. Germline CDR1 is MNHNS and CDR2 is SASEGT. The CDR3 loop reads CASRRQGQTEAFF. The CDR3 region has the DNA TGTGCCAGCAGAAGACAGGGGCAAACTGAAGCTTTCTTT.

The chain combines TRBV4-1 with TRBJ2-1; TRBD1 agrees at 9 bases. This CDR3 spans 13 amino acids. The V and J ends lost 3 bases and 7 bases, in that order; junction bases with no gene match: 1. Germline CDR1 reads MGHRA; CDR2 reads YSYEKL. Here the CDR3 DNA reads TGCGCCAGCAGCCAGGGGACAGGGAATGAGCAGTTCTTC. It is translated as CASSQGTGNEQFF.

This rearrangement joins TRBV7-9 to TRBJ2-2; 10 nucleotides align to TRBD2. This CDR3 region has 18 residues. The V gene's germline CDR1 is SEHNR and CDR2 FQNEAQ (reference sequence). Germline trimming cut 5 bases from V and 3 bases from J; bases unmatched to any gene: 12. Here the CDR3 reads CASSPRRSGRDYTGELFF. As DNA, the CDR3 is TGTGCCAGCAGCCCCCGTAGGAGCGGGAGGGATTACACCGGGGAGCTGTTTTTT.

In its sample, this clone was seen a few times. The V gene is TRBV6-5, the J gene TRBJ2-2; 12 bases match TRBD2. The V segment lost 4 bases and the J segment 4 bases; nucleotides outside the gene matches: 4. This CDR3 is 16 amino acids long. Germline-derived CDR1 and CDR2 are MNHEY and SVGAGI. The CDR3 DNA is TGTGCCAGCAGTTTCGGACTAGCGGGGTCCACCGGGGAGCTGTTTTTT. Translation gives CASSFGLAGSTGELFF.

This clone came up a few times. The chain employs TRBV10-2 and TRBJ2-7; D perhaps matches TRBD2 (6 bases). Germline V gene lookup returns CDR1 WSHSY and CDR2 SAAADI. Trimming removed 3 bases from V and 5 bases from J, with 20 bases in between. The CDR3 has 16 amino acids. CDR3 in DNA: TGCGCCAGCAGTGAAGGTGGAGGAGGGAGAGCTGACGAGCAGTACTTC. This sequence encodes CASSEGGGGRADEQYF.

This rearrangement joins TRBV9 to TRBJ2-3; 16 bases line up with TRBD2. V shed 4 bases, J shed 7 bases, and the junction held 9 bases outside the gene matches. The CDR3 runs 17 residues. Germline loops: CDR1 SGDLS, CDR2 YYNGEE. The CDR3 bases are TGTGCCAGCAGCCCCGGGACTAGCGGGGGGGATGTTTATACGCAGTATTTT. Translated: CASSPGTSGGDVYTQYF. The full variable domain, in which reference TRBV9 and TRBJ2-3 provide the parts outside the CDR3, is DSGVTQTPKHLITATGQRVTLRCSPRSGDLSVYWYQQSLDQGLQFLIQYYNGEERAKGNILERFSAQQFPDLHSELNLSSLELGDSALYFCASSPGTSGGDVYTQYFGPGTRLTVL.

Of note for this clone: This same CDR3 is encoded by further DNA sequences in the sample. V usage is TRBV6-1 and J usage is TRBJ1-1, with D unclear. This CDR3 is 13 amino acids long. Per the germline V gene, CDR1 is MNHNS and CDR2 is SASEGT. Trimming left V 2 bases short and J 1 base short, with 5 bases between. CDR3 nucleotide sequence: TGTGCCAGCAGTGAATCTAGGAACACTGAAGCTTTCTTT. Residues: CASSESRNTEAFF.

In this sample, this clone turned up a few times. This same CDR3 is encoded by further DNA sequences in the sample. The chain is built from TRBV28 and TRBJ1-2; D ambiguous. This CDR3 is 12 amino acids long. Deletions cut 2 bases from V and 4 bases from J, with 5 bases between. Germline values: CDR1 MDHEN, CDR2 SYDVKM. CDR3 DNA: TGTGCCAGCAGTTTAAACGGCTATGGCTACACCTTC. This encodes CASSLNGYGYTF.

The chain uses TRBV5-6 and TRBJ2-1; tentatively, D is TRBD2 (5 bases). With 1 base removed from V and 0 bases from J, the gap between germline ends came to 14 bases. In germline, CDR1 is SGHDT, CDR2 YYEEEE. This CDR3 region has 17 residues. The CDR3 sequence is CASSLRTAASSYNEQFF. CDR3 DNA: TGTGCCAGCAGCTTGAGGACTGCTGCGAGCTCCTACAATGAGCAGTTCTTC.

The V call is TRBV7-7, the J call TRBJ2-7, with D possibly being TRBD1 (5 bases). Trimming pared 1 base from V and 5 bases from J, leaving 12 bases between. The CDR3 covers 14 residues. Germline V gives CDR1 SSHAT, CDR2 FNYEAQ (reference sequence). Here the CDR3 reads CASSLVSGSHEQYF. The CDR3 nucleotides read TGTGCCAGCAGCTTAGTCTCAGGGTCCCACGAGCAGTACTTC.

The gene calls are TRBV4-2 and TRBJ2-3, with D possibly matching TRBD2 (6 bases). The germline gives CDR1 LGHNA, CDR2 YNFKEQ. V lost 2 bases and J 2 bases, leaving 8 bases between the germline ends. CDR3 length: 14 amino acids. Here the CDR3 DNA reads TGTGCCAGCAGCCAACCGGGAGACACAGATACGCAGTATTTT. Its translation: CASSQPGDTDTQYF.

This chain joins TRBV29-1 and TRBJ2-7; TRBD1 matches at 11 bases. Germline assignment: CDR1 SQVTM and CDR2 ANQGSEA. CDR3 length: 13 residues. V was clipped by 6 bases and J by 6 bases; unmatched bases: 7. The CDR3 loop reads CSVGIGTGGEQYF. CDR3 coding DNA: TGCAGCGTCGGTATCGGGACAGGGGGCGAGCAGTACTTC.

The rearrangement links TRBV25-1 to TRBJ2-5, with D possibly being TRBD1 (6 bases). The germline CDR1 and CDR2 sequences are MGHDK and SYGVNS. The CDR3 is made up of 13 amino acids. The V and J ends lost 2 bases and 5 bases respectively, with 9 bases between them. The CDR3 spells CASSEIGGETQYF. CDR3 DNA: TGTGCCAGCAGTGAAATAGGGGGTGAGACCCAGTACTTC.

The chain has TRBV11-2 and TRBJ1-2; 7 positions match TRBD1. Germline loops: CDR1 SGHAT, CDR2 FQNNGV. There are 13 residues in the CDR3. V shed 5 bases, J shed 5 bases, and the junction held 5 bases outside the gene matches. CDR3 sequence reads: CASSQTGWYGYTF. Written as DNA, the CDR3 is TGTGCCAGCAGCCAGACAGGGTGGTATGGCTACACCTTC.